This T cell receptor beta chain was sequenced during a study of blood T cell repertoires in COVID-19. Study details: PBMCs, B-cell-depleted T cells, or T cells were the source of the cDNA or gDNA that made up the material.

Those who participated ranged in age from roughly 18 to 89 years and resided in about 24 US areas. Symptom resolution, clearance, or two negative PCRs marked donors in Cohort 3 as recovered. Trimming took 4 bases from V and 8 from J, leaving 11 bases between them. Germline V gene lookup returns CDR1 KGHSH and CDR2 LQKENI. This CDR3 has 13 residues. Source study methods: Amplification with reference gene primers provided the estimates of nucleated cell counts. The assay was immunoSEQ multiplex PCR, and TCRdb's table has in-frame clones only and misses some. V, J and clone size were drawn from that table, and D and trimming were deduced from the DNA. This sample has about 150,000 clones; about four fifths occur once, and the top ten carry about 9.2%.

The TCR sequence derives from a man aged 50 to 60 who had recovered from COVID-19. Sequencing was done on a sample of PBMCs or T cells enriched from blood (not recorded which). This chain joins TRBV18 and TRBJ1-4; D call uncertain. CDR3 bases: TGTGCCAGCTCACGGGCAGAACGCGAAAAACTGTTTTTT. Amino acid sequence: CASSRAEREKLFF.